The 8 T cell receptor beta chains listed next were all sequenced from one sample in a study of beta chain features in type 1 diabetes. These receptors have no identified antigens. Expressed TCRB transcripts were sequenced after all isolated RNA was converted to cDNA. TCRdb's copy holds only in-frame clones and misses some; the assay was immunoSEQ multiplex PCR. The repertoire holds 240,000 or so clones, with around 21% as singletons. Study results and limitations: A moderate, significant TCRB CDR3 shortening appeared in type 1 diabetes across four CD4+ subsets.

Material for sequencing was naive CD4+ T cells from blood. These receptors originate from a woman in her 40s with type 1 diabetes.

The V gene is TRBV5-4, the J gene TRBJ1-2; D unclear. The CDR3 spans 12 residues. The V and J ends lost 4 bases and 5 bases respectively, with 9 bases between them. Germline assignment: CDR1 SGHNT and CDR2 YYREEE (reference sequence). This CDR3 is CASSNGLYGYTF. CDR3 DNA: TGTGCCAGCAGCAACGGACTTTATGGCTACACCTTC.

The V and J genes are TRBV29-1 and TRBJ1-1; 9 bases are shared with TRBD1. The V segment lost 7 bases and the J segment 5 bases; nucleotides outside the gene matches: 8. CDR3 size: 13 residues. CDR1 SQVTM and CDR2 ANQGSEA come from the germline V gene. The CDR3 bases are TGCAGCGCCAAACAGGGGGCGCGGACTGAAGCTTTCTTT. Protein sequence: CSAKQGARTEAFF. The full variable domain, rest sourced from reference TRBV29-1 and TRBJ1-1, is SAVISQKPSRDICQRGTSLTIQCQVDSQVTMMFWYRQQPGQSLTLIATANQGSEATYESGFVIDKFPISRPNLTFSTLTVSNMSPEDSSIYLCSAKQGARTEAFFGQGTRLTVV.

This rearrangement joins TRBV5-6 to TRBJ1-5; 8 positions match TRBD1. V was clipped by 2 bases and J by 10 bases; unmatched bases: 8. CDR1 SGHDT and CDR2 YYEEEE come from the germline V gene. CDR3 size: 14 residues. CDR3 DNA sequence: TGTGCCAGCAGCTTTTGGACAGGGTTGAGCCCCCAGCATTTT. Amino acids: CASSFWTGLSPQHF.

This clone was counted only a few times. This chain connects TRBV7-9 to TRBJ1-1, with D perhaps matching TRBD1 (6 bases). V dropped 11 bases and J dropped 3 bases, with 19 bases sitting between them. This CDR3 comprises 14 residues. CDR1 SEHNR and CDR2 FQNEAQ come from the germline V gene (reference sequence). CDR3 coding DNA: TGTGCCGCCGCTACAGGGTTTCGGGACACTGAAGCTTTCTTT. This codes for CAAATGFRDTEAFF.

This clone was detected only a few times. This chain joins TRBV5-4 and TRBJ2-5; D remains unclear. V lost 3 bases and J lost 4, with 13 bases in between. CDR1 and CDR2 (germline): SGHNT, YYREEE (reference sequence). The CDR3 extends over 14 amino acids. CDR3: CASSSIEPGETQYF. The CDR3 DNA sequence: TGTGCCAGCAGCTCAATAGAACCGGGAGAGACCCAGTACTTC.

The rearrangement links TRBV7-2 to TRBJ2-1; TRBD2 aligns across 10 bases. CDR3 length: 15 residues. After removal of 2 bases from V and 7 bases from J, the junction contained 5 bases not matched to a gene. Germline values: CDR1 SGHTA, CDR2 FQGNSA. CDR3 region: CASSLLAGVGNEQFF. DNA of the CDR3: TGTGCCAGCAGCTTACTAGCGGGAGTTGGGAATGAGCAGTTCTTC.

This clone was recorded a few times. The chain combines TRBV27 with TRBJ1-2; the match to TRBD1 covers 9 bases. The CDR3 sequence is 13 residues long. V lost 5 bases to trimming and J lost 10 bases; unmatched junction nucleotides: 8. Looked up from germline, CDR1 is MNHEY and CDR2 is SMNVEV (reference sequence). The DNA for the CDR3 is TGTGCCAGCAGTCCTGGAGACAGGGGGTACTACACCTTC. Translating gives CASSPGDRGYYTF.

V gene TRBV7-6 combines with J gene TRBJ1-5, with D unresolved. The V gene lost 3 bases and the J gene lost 0 bases, with 6 bases spanning the gap. This CDR3 region has 14 residues. From germline, CDR1 is SGHVS and CDR2 FNYEAQ. The CDR3 region is CASSLTYSNQPQHF. In nucleotides, the CDR3 is TGTGCCAGCAGCTTGACTTATAGCAATCAGCCCCAGCATTTT.